The next 17 T cell receptor beta chains were all read from a single sample in a study of cytomegalovirus exposure and HLA in healthy donors. The primer mix had 60 Vbeta and 13 Jbeta primers. Here immunoSEQ multiplex PCR was the method, and the copy in TCRdb shows in-frame clones only, minus some. This sample has some 200,000 clones, with 70% to 80% found just once. The sequenced sample was PBMCs. The receptors originated from a male donor in good health and CMV-seropositive.

V usage is TRBV5-1 and J usage is TRBJ1-5, with D possibly being TRBD1 (5 bases). Trimming cost V 3 bases and J 0 bases, with 10 bases left between them. This CDR3 spans 15 amino acids. CDR1 is SGHRS and CDR2 is YFSETQ in the germline V gene. Here the CDR3 reads CASSWGDYSNQPQHF. CDR3 DNA: TGCGCCAGCAGCTGGGGGGATTATAGCAATCAGCCCCAGCATTTT. The entire variable domain, with the rest obtained from reference TRBV5-1 and TRBJ1-5, is as follows: KAGVTQTPRYLIKTRGQQVTLSCSPISGHRSVSWYQQTPGQGLQFLFEYFSETQRNKGNFPGRFSGRQFSNSRSEMNVSTLELGDSALYLCASSWGDYSNQPQHFGDGTRLSIL.

Only one count was recorded for this clone. The rearrangement joins TRBV10-3 to TRBJ2-1, with 13 bases matching TRBD2. This CDR3 region has 16 residues. CDR1 is ENHRY, CDR2 SYGVKD, per germline. After removal of 4 bases from V and 6 bases from J, the junction contained 6 bases not matched to a gene. For the CDR3, the DNA is TGTGCCATCAGTGTGAGGACTAGCGGGAGAGGCAATGAGCAGTTCTTC. This encodes CAISVRTSGRGNEQFF.

This clone was observed a single time. The chain links TRBV30 to TRBJ2-1; TRBD2 agrees at 7 bases. Germline V gene sequence: CDR1 GTSNPN, CDR2 SVGIG (reference sequence). The CDR3 length is 12 residues. V lost 5 bases, J lost 9 bases, and 7 bases stayed unmatched. CDR3 protein: CAWGAGEAEQFF. The CDR3 region has the DNA TGTGCCTGGGGGGCGGGAGAGGCTGAGCAGTTCTTC.

This chain connects TRBV19 to TRBJ2-7, with D possibly being TRBD2 (6 bases). Trimming left V 4 bases short and J 4 bases short, with 14 bases between. In germline, CDR1 is LNHDA, CDR2 SQIVND (reference sequence). CDR3 size: 14 residues. In nucleotides, the CDR3 is TGTGCCAGTAGTACATCCGGGAGCCTTTACGAGCAGTACTTC. Translated, it gives CASSTSGSLYEQYF.

J is TRBJ1-4 and V is TRBV27, with D possibly being TRBD1 (5 bases). There are 15 residues in the CDR3. Between the trimmed V and J ends, which lost 2 bases and 6 bases, there was a span of 13 bases. The germline CDR1 and CDR2 sequences are MNHEY and SMNVEV (reference sequence). The CDR3: CASSLQRGIDEKLFF. CDR3 nucleotide sequence: TGTGCCAGCAGTTTACAAAGGGGCATTGATGAAAAACTGTTTTTT.

The rearrangement uses TRBV4-2 and TRBJ2-1, with D uncertain. V lost 1 base and J 4 bases, leaving 5 bases between the germline ends. This CDR3 is 13 amino acids long. The germline CDR1 and CDR2 sequences are LGHNA and YNFKEQ. The chain's CDR3 is CASSQVAYNEQFF. CDR3 in DNA: TGTGCCAGCAGCCAAGTAGCATACAATGAGCAGTTCTTC.

CDR3 protein: CASSLYGTGGLNTEAFF. CDR3 DNA sequence: TGTGCCAGCAGCTTATACGGCACAGGGGGCTTGAACACTGAAGCTTTCTTT. This chain uses TRBV11-2 with TRBJ1-1; TRBD1 aligns across 9 bases. The CDR3 covers 17 residues. The J segment lost 0 bases and the V segment lost 2 bases, leaving 7 bases of the junction unmatched. CDR1 is SGHAT and CDR2 is FQNNGV in the germline V gene.

In nucleotides, the CDR3 is TGTGCCAGTAGTTGGCAGGGGAATGAGCAGTTCTTC. It translates to CASSWQGNEQFF. The rearrangement links TRBV19 to TRBJ2-1, with a weak D call TRBD1 (6 bases). With 5 bases removed from V and 7 bases from J, the gap between germline ends came to 9 bases. This CDR3 region has 12 residues. Germline V gene data show CDR1 as LNHDA and CDR2 as SQIVND (reference sequence). Combining the CDR3 with reference TRBV19 and TRBJ2-1 gives the whole variable domain DGGITQSPKYLFRKEGQNVTLSCEQNLNHDAMYWYRQDPGQGLRLIYYSQIVNDFQKGDIAEGYSVSREKKESFPLTVTSAQKNPTAFYLCASSWQGNEQFFGPGTRLTVL.

This rearrangement joins TRBV4-2 to TRBJ2-3, with 14 bases identical to TRBD2. The V and J ends lost 1 base and 2 bases, in that order; junction bases with no gene match: 2. The CDR3 has 17 amino acids. Germline V gene data show CDR1 as LGHNA and CDR2 as YNFKEQ. CDR3 DNA sequence: TGTGCCAGCAGCCAAGTGACTAGCGGGGGGGCCACAGATACGCAGTATTTT. Amino acid sequence: CASSQVTSGGATDTQYF.

In this sample, this clone turned up a few times. The V and J genes are TRBV5-6 and TRBJ2-5, with D possibly TRBD1 on 5 matching bases. Germline V gives CDR1 SGHDT, CDR2 YYEEEE. The V gene lost 3 bases and the J gene lost 6 bases, with 15 bases spanning the gap. The CDR3 consists of 14 residues. CDR3 region: CASSWRQPRKTQYF. Written as DNA, the CDR3 is TGTGCCAGCAGCTGGAGACAGCCTAGGAAGACCCAGTACTTC.

The chain couples TRBV4-3 to TRBJ2-3; TRBD2 matches at 9 bases. Germline CDR1 reads LGHNA; CDR2 reads YSLEER. V gave up 1 base and J gave up 6 bases; unmatched junction bases: 8. The CDR3 extends over 16 amino acids. The CDR3 sequence: CASSQGRGGSGDTQYF. DNA of the CDR3: TGCGCCAGCAGCCAAGGGCGGGGGGGATCTGGTGATACGCAGTATTTT.

The chain employs TRBV2 and TRBJ2-7, with 9 bases lining up with TRBD1. Germline CDR1 is SNHLY and CDR2 is FYNNEI. This CDR3 comprises 15 residues. After removal of 7 bases from V and 6 bases from J, the junction contained 13 bases not matched to a gene. The CDR3 nucleotides read TGTGCCAGCACCCCGGGACAGGGTTTTGCTGGCGAGCAGTACTTC. Its protein is CASTPGQGFAGEQYF.

This clone came up a few times. The rearrangement joins TRBV5-5 to TRBJ1-4, with 7 bases lining up with TRBD1. The CDR3 is 14 amino acids. V lost 3 bases and J lost 8; bases outside the gene matches: 7. Germline loops: CDR1 SGHKS, CDR2 YYEKEE (reference sequence). The CDR3 region is CASSSPQGMEKLFF. CDR3 nucleotides: TGTGCCAGCAGCTCTCCACAGGGGATGGAAAAACTGTTTTTT.

In its sample, this clone was seen once. This chain joins TRBV5-1 and TRBJ1-1; D possibly corresponds to TRBD1 (6 bases). This CDR3 contains 14 residues. Between the trimmed V and J ends, which lost 4 bases and 0 bases, there was a span of 10 bases. The germline CDR1 and CDR2 sequences are SGHRS and YFSETQ. The CDR3 loop is CASSVTGMNTEAFF. The CDR3 DNA reads as TGCGCCAGCAGCGTGACAGGAATGAACACTGAAGCTTTCTTT. Together with reference TRBV5-1 and TRBJ1-1, the CDR3 gives the full variable domain: KAGVTQTPRYLIKTRGQQVTLSCSPISGHRSVSWYQQTPGQGLQFLFEYFSETQRNKGNFPGRFSGRQFSNSRSEMNVSTLELGDSALYLCASSVTGMNTEAFFGQGTRLTVV.

The V and J genes are TRBV6-1 and TRBJ1-1; tentative D call: TRBD1 (5 bases). From germline, CDR1 is MNHNS and CDR2 SASEGT. This CDR3 is 15 amino acids long. V was pared by 7 bases and J by 5 bases, with 20 bases between. CDR3 bases: TGTGCCAGCATGGATTATGGGGCAGTTGGGACTGAAGCTTTCTTT. Its protein is CASMDYGAVGTEAFF.

This clone was seen only once. The rearrangement joins TRBV6-1 to TRBJ1-1; weak D call: TRBD1 (5 bases). V lost 8 bases and J lost 1, with 8 bases in between. Germline V gene lookup returns CDR1 MNHNS and CDR2 SASEGT. This CDR3 has 12 residues. Here the CDR3 reads CASGRANTEAFF. The CDR3 DNA follows: TGTGCCAGCGGCAGGGCGAACACTGAAGCTTTCTTT.

The chain joins TRBV7-2 to TRBJ2-5; 8 bases fit TRBD1. V gave up 5 bases and J gave up 5 bases; unmatched junction bases: 7. The CDR3 loop spans 14 amino acids. Germline-derived CDR1 and CDR2 are SGHTA and FQGNSA. The CDR3 loop reads CASSATGAWETQYF. Written as DNA, the CDR3 is TGTGCCAGCAGCGCGACAGGGGCGTGGGAGACCCAGTACTTC.